The clone carrying this TCR beta chain was observed many times. Antigen specificity is unknown. Germline-derived CDR1 and CDR2 are MNHEY and SVGEGT. The length of the CDR3 is 15 residues. Trimming removed 6 bases from V and 1 base from J; junction bases left unmatched: 4. RNA transcripts were the template for amplifying TCR beta CDR3 regions. The TCR CDR3 was amplified in a first-round RT-PCR using the HTBI primer set. Via MiXCR, TCRdb re-called the multiplex PCR reads, giving one row per CDR3 protein. Among fewer than 350,000 distinct CDR3 sequences, roughly 15% were seen once, and the ten largest hold 7% to 8.5%. Each patient was aged 18 to 65 and had newly diagnosed hyperthyroidism of under 2 months' duration. Over 9 ml of fresh peripheral blood supplied the PBMCs. This specimen comes from a study of T cells in Graves' hyperthyroidism and ophthalmopathy. Study-wide results and caveats: Ophthalmopathy was model-predicted a median roughly six months pre-onset.

The chain has TRBV6-2 or TRBV6-3 and TRBJ2-2; 8 bases are a match to TRBD2. The specimen was blood. The TCR comes from a woman aged 25 to 39 with Graves' hyperthyroidism that later progressed to Graves' ophthalmopathy. CDR3 DNA: TGTGCCAGCAGCCAGAGCGGGAGGAACACCGGGGAGCTGTTTTTT. Translating gives CASSQSGRNTGELFF.